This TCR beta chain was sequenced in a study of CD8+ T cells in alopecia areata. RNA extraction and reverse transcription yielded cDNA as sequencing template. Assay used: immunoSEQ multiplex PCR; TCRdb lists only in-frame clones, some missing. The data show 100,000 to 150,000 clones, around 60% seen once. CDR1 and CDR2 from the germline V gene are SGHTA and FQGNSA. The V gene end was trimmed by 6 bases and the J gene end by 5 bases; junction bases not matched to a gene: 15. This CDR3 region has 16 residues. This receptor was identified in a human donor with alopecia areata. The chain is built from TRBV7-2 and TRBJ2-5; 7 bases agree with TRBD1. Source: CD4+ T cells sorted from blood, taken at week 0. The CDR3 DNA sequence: TGTGCCAGCAGTCACATACTACAGGGGATTGGGGAGACCCAGTACTTC. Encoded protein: CASSHILQGIGETQYF.